Sequencing of this T cell receptor (beta chain) was carried out in a study of T cell repertoires in cytomegalovirus infection. Study details: Carrying CMV and the relevant HLA type showed in public TCR beta signatures. Findings and caveats of the study: Cumulative frequency (of public TCR beta family members) identified carriers of CMV plus the relevant HLA. It was HLA-C-restricted CMV-specific TCR beta clonotypes that dominated the response ex vivo.

Germline V gene lookup returns CDR1 MNHEY and CDR2 SMNVEV (reference sequence). V lost 4 bases, J lost 3 bases, and 6 bases lay in between. CDR3 length: 13 amino acids. As regards this clonotype: The antigen is undetermined.

TCRdb redid the calling of the reads with MiXCR, one entry per CDR3 protein. The sample contains approximately 990,000 distinct CDR3 sequences, approximately 30% of which appear only once. The source of this sequence is a human donor in good health (CMV status not recorded). Some clones in this sample may be carry-over from other donors' samples. This chain links TRBV27 with TRBJ2-2; D unclear. Here the sequenced sample was cultured CD8+ T cells from PBMCs, taken from culture after CMV antigen stimulation. CDR3 sequence reads: CASSWADTGELFF. CDR3 in DNA: TGTGCCAGCAGTTGGGCGGACACCGGGGAGCTGTTTTTT.